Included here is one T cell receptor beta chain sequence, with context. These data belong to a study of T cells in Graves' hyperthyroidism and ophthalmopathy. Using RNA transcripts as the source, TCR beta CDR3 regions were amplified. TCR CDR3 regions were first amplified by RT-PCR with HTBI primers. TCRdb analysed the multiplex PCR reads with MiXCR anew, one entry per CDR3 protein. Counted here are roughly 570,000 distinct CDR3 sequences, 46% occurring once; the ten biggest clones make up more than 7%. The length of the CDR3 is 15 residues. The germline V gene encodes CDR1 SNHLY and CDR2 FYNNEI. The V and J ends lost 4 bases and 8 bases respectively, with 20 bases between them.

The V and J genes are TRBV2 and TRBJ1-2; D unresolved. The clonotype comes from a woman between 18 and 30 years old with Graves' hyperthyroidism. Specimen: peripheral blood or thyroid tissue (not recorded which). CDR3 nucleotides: TGTGCCAGCAGTGCGTCAGGACTAGCGGGATTGGGCTACACCTTC. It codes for CASSASGLAGLGYTF.